This TCR beta chain is from a study of radiation and T cells in renal cell carcinoma. On the study more broadly: Nephrectomy followed 15 Gy stereotactic body radiation by 4 weeks.

V lost 0 bases to trimming and J lost 6 bases, with 6 bases between them. Germline V lookup: CDR1 LGHNA, CDR2 YSLEER. The CDR3 is made up of 13 amino acids. Produced via immunoSEQ multiplex PCR; TCRdb's table is partial and in-frame only. The top ten hold 6% to 8% of the sample, which has about 61,000 clones, more than 60% seen once. On this clone itself: A much bigger clone sits one base away, suggesting this may be a read error. Different DNA sequences within this sample yield the same CDR3.

Stated time point: baseline pretreatment blood. Treatment: 15 Gy SBRT to primary tumor, nephrectomy 4 weeks later. Clear cell pathology was present in this patient's renal cell carcinoma. This receptor was taken from a man between 60 and 75 years old with renal cell carcinoma. The sequences come from blood, collected from a patient whose treatment included radiotherapy and nephrectomy. The gene calls are TRBV4-3 and TRBJ2-1; no firm D call. For the CDR3, the DNA is TGCGCCAGCAGCCAAGATCCCCCCAATGAGCAGTTCTTC. Its translation is CASSQDPPNEQFF.